What follows describes a single T cell receptor beta chain. These data come from a study of patients and donors after allogeneic stem cell transplantation. TCRdb re-analysed the RT-PCR reads in MiXCR, keeping a single row per CDR3 protein. The sample carries about a million distinct CDR3 sequences, around 17% recorded once. Trimming removed 4 bases from V and 2 bases from J; junction bases left unmatched: 11. The CDR3 loop spans 17 amino acids. Germline assignment: CDR1 SGHNT and CDR2 YYREEE (reference sequence). The sequencing input was blood, either unsorted or a sorted T cell fraction (not recorded which). This TCR was sampled from a human donor who was either an allogeneic HSCT recipient or a stem cell or donor lymphocyte infusion donor (not recorded which). It is not recorded whose cells these are; they may come from a transplant donor. The rearrangement joins TRBV5-4 to TRBJ2-5; 10 bases line up with TRBD1. CDR3 in DNA: TGTGCCAGCAGCGCGGGACAGGGGTCTTATCAGCAAGAGACCCAGTACTTC. Translation: CASSAGQGSYQQETQYF.